Each of the 16 T cell receptor beta chains below was sequenced from the same sample in a study of pediatric ulcerative colitis (dated by TCRdb to about 2019). Library creation used the immunoSEQ multiplex PCR assay. TCRdb retrieved this table from immuneACCESS and kept in-frame rearrangements only. Not all clones are present; in checked studies, unresolved V genes account for under half, and no reason is known for the remainder. In this sample the table shows around 37,000 clones, 65% to 85% of which occur a single time. Jointly, the top ten make up around 9.2% of the sample. During colonoscopy, one to two pinch biopsies were obtained from the rectum for research purposes. The sample comprised gut tissue. The source of these receptors is a boy younger than 18 with severe ulcerative colitis.

This clone was detected a few times. The chain combines TRBV5-1 with TRBJ1-6, with TRBD1 matching 10 bases. The CDR3 extends over 15 amino acids. CDR1 and CDR2 from the germline V gene are SGHRS and YFSETQ. The J segment lost 8 bases and the V segment lost 4 bases, leaving 6 bases of the junction unmatched. The CDR3 sequence is CASSLGTGVYSPLHF. Here the CDR3 DNA reads TGCGCCAGCAGCCTCGGGACAGGGGTTTATTCACCCCTCCACTTT. The variable domain in full, completed from reference TRBV5-1 and TRBJ1-6, reads KAGVTQTPRYLIKTRGQQVTLSCSPISGHRSVSWYQQTPGQGLQFLFEYFSETQRNKGNFPGRFSGRQFSNSRSEMNVSTLELGDSALYLCASSLGTGVYSPLHFGNGTRLTVT.

The CDR3 spells CAWSDRGREQYF. The CDR3 DNA sequence: TGTGCCTGGAGTGACAGGGGGCGCGAGCAGTACTTC. This sequence joins TRBV30 and TRBJ2-7, with 9 bases identical to TRBD1. The junction had 1 base not matched to a gene; V was cut back by 1 base and J by 6 bases. The CDR3 loop spans 12 amino acids. The germline CDR1 and CDR2 sequences are GTSNPN and SVGIG (reference sequence).

The V call is TRBV6-1, the J call TRBJ1-5; possibly TRBD1 for D (5 bases). The germline CDR1 and CDR2 sequences are MNHNS and SASEGT. The CDR3 length is 13 residues. Trimming took 8 bases from V and 3 from J, leaving 11 bases between them. The CDR3 is CASSGTLNQPQHF. DNA for the CDR3: TGTGCCAGCTCCGGGACCCTCAATCAGCCCCAGCATTTT.

This chain links TRBV7-2 with TRBJ1-5; D possibly corresponds to TRBD1 (6 bases). The V and J ends lost 5 bases and 0 bases respectively, with 23 bases between them. The CDR3 consists of 19 residues. Germline V lookup: CDR1 SGHTA, CDR2 FQGNSA. In nucleotides, the CDR3 is TGTGCCAGCAGCCCCTCCCGGCCAGGGGACTCCTATAGCAATCAGCCCCAGCATTTT. This gives the protein CASSPSRPGDSYSNQPQHF.

This chain joins TRBV19 and TRBJ1-2; a weak D match, TRBD1 (5 bases). Germline loops: CDR1 LNHDA, CDR2 SQIVND (reference sequence). The length of the CDR3 is 14 residues. The V and J ends lost 5 bases and 4 bases respectively, with 14 bases between them. The CDR3 loop is CASSSTRAAYGYTF. CDR3 DNA: TGTGCCAGTAGTTCCACCAGGGCGGCCTATGGCTACACCTTC.

V is TRBV6-5 and J is TRBJ2-3, with D perhaps matching TRBD1 (5 bases). The CDR3 is 15 amino acids. CDR1 and CDR2 from the germline V gene are MNHEY and SVGAGI. V dropped 6 bases and J dropped 3 bases, with 16 bases sitting between them. CDR3 in amino acids: CASRSSIGATDTQYF. CDR3 sequence (DNA): TGTGCCAGCAGGTCCTCGATAGGGGCAACAGATACGCAGTATTTT.

The chain uses TRBV2 and TRBJ2-5; the D gene is possibly TRBD2 (6 bases). The CDR3 covers 13 residues. Per germline, CDR1 SNHLY and CDR2 FYNNEI. Trimming removed 6 bases at V and 4 bases at J, with 12 bases between. In nucleotides, the CDR3 is TGTGCCAGCAGGGAGGGACTTTTAGAGACCCAGTACTTC. This codes for CASREGLLETQYF.

This chain uses TRBV7-9 with TRBJ2-3; no definite D call. Trimming stripped 2 bases from V and 6 bases from J, with 9 bases between. The CDR3 runs 13 residues. Germline CDR1 SEHNR, CDR2 FQNEAQ (reference sequence). The CDR3 spells CASSLPSPDTQYF. The CDR3 region has the DNA TGTGCCAGCAGCTTACCGTCGCCCGATACGCAGTATTTT.

The chain joins TRBV29-1 to TRBJ2-3, with D tentatively TRBD2 (5 bases). Trimming pared 7 bases from V and 3 bases from J, leaving 23 bases between. The germline CDR1 and CDR2 sequences are SQVTM and ANQGSEA. The CDR3 covers 16 residues. CDR3 sequence reads: CSAEQRLAFTTDTQYF. In DNA form, the CDR3 reads TGCAGCGCCGAACAAAGGCTAGCCTTTACGACAGATACGCAGTATTTT.

J is TRBJ2-7 and V is TRBV28; D is ambiguous. CDR1 MDHEN and CDR2 SYDVKM come from the germline V gene. V shed 7 bases and J shed 3 bases, with 19 bases lying between them. CDR3 length equals 15 residues. CDR3 DNA sequence: TGTGCCAGCAATTTGAAAGGCACCTCCCGCTACGAGCAGTACTTC. This sequence encodes CASNLKGTSRYEQYF.

This clone was observed a single time. The chain combines TRBV6-1 with TRBJ1-1; D call uncertain. V was pared by 3 bases and J by 0 bases, with 8 bases between. CDR1 and CDR2 from the germline V gene are MNHNS and SASEGT. CDR3 length: 14 amino acids. The CDR3 coding sequence is TGTGCCAGCAGTGACGGGGTCCTGAACACTGAAGCTTTCTTT. Its translation: CASSDGVLNTEAFF.

J is TRBJ2-3 and V is TRBV7-3; 8 nucleotides match TRBD2. The CDR3 runs 17 residues. The germline CDR1 and CDR2 sequences are SGHTA and FQGTGA. The V gene end was trimmed by 4 bases and the J gene end by 2 bases; junction bases not matched to a gene: 11. CDR3 residues: CASSSGTSGGFTDTQYF. DNA for the CDR3: TGTGCCAGCAGCTCCGGGACTAGTGGGGGTTTCACAGATACGCAGTATTTT.

This chain joins TRBV11-2 and TRBJ1-1; 7 bases match TRBD1. Germline-derived CDR1 and CDR2 are SGHAT and FQNNGV. The CDR3 consists of 16 residues. The junction had 9 bases not matched to a gene; V was cut back by 0 bases and J by 5 bases. As DNA, the CDR3 is TGTGCCAGCAGCTTAGACTCGATCCCAGGGGGAACTGAAGCTTTCTTT. This codes for CASSLDSIPGGTEAFF. Combining the CDR3 with reference TRBV11-2 and TRBJ1-1 gives the whole variable domain EAGVAQSPRYKIIEKRQSVAFWCNPISGHATLYWYQQILGQGPKLLIQFQNNGVVDDSQLPKDRFSAERLKGVDSTLKIQPAKLEDSAVYLCASSLDSIPGGTEAFFGQGTRLTVV.

The chain carries TRBV5-1 and TRBJ1-1, with 11 bases matching TRBD1. J lost 6 bases, V lost 3 bases, and 10 bases had no gene match. Germline CDR1 is SGHRS and CDR2 is YFSETQ. The CDR3 runs 16 residues. CDR3 amino acids: CASSSTGTGGFAEAFF. CDR3 sequence (DNA): TGCGCCAGCAGCTCGACCGGGACAGGGGGTTTTGCTGAAGCTTTCTTT.

The chain couples TRBV11-2 to TRBJ2-2; no definite D call. Germline-derived CDR1 and CDR2 are SGHAT and FQNNGV. Trimming removed 4 bases at V and 6 bases at J, with 6 bases between. The length of the CDR3 is 12 residues. CDR3 nucleotides: TGTGCCAGCAGCTCCAACCCCGGGGAGCTGTTTTTT. It codes for CASSSNPGELFF.

A single count supports this clone. V is TRBV4-1 and J is TRBJ2-1, with 7 bases that match TRBD2. Looked up from germline, CDR1 is MGHRA and CDR2 is YSYEKL. The length of the CDR3 is 16 residues. J gave up 7 bases and V 4 bases, and 13 bases lay outside the gene matches. The CDR3 reads CASSPRTSGGVNEQFF. CDR3 sequence (DNA): TGCGCCAGCAGCCCCCGGACTAGTGGGGGGGTTAATGAGCAGTTCTTC.